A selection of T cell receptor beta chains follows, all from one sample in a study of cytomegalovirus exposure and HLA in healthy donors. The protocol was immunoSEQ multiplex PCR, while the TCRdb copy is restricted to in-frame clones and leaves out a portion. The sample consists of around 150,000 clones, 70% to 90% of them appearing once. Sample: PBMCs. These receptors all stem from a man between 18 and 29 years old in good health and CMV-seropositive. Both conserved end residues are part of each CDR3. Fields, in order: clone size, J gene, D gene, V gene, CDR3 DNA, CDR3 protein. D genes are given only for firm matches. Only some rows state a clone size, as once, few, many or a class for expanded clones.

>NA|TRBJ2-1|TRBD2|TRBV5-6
TGTGCCAGCAGCTTAGCGGGGGGCCCACACAATGAGCAGTTCTTC
CASSLAGGPHNEQFF
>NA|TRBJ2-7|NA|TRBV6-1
TGTGCCGCGGGGTGGGACCCGAGGGGCGAGCAGTACTTC
CAAGWDPRGEQYF
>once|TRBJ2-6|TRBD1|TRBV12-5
TGTGCTAGTGGGACAGGGACAGGGCCCCCTGGGGCCAACGTCCTGACTTTC
CASGTGTGPPGANVLTF
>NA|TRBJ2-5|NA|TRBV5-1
TGCGCCAGCAGCCCTGCCCAGGGGCAGAAAGAGACCCAGTACTTC
CASSPAQGQKETQYF
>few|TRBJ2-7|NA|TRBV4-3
TGCGCCAGCAGCCCTAACAGGGAAGCCTCCTACGAGCAGTACTTC
CASSPNREASYEQYF
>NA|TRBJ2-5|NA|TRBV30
TGTGCCTGGAGTGTAGGGACTCTAGAGACCCAGTACTTC
CAWSVGTLETQYF
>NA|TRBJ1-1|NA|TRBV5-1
TGCGCCAGCACGGGGGGGGCCTTGAACACTGAAGCTTTCTTT
CASTGGALNTEAFF
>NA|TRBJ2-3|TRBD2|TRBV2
TGTGCCAGCAGCCCTAACCGGGGGGGGGCAGATACGCAGTATTTT
CASSPNRGGADTQYF
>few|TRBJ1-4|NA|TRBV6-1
TGTGCCAGCAGTGAGTCCAGGGGTAATGAAAAACTGTTTTTT
CASSESRGNEKLFF
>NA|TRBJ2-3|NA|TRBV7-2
TGTGCCAGCAGCTTAGCGCCCTATACGAGGCAGTATTTT
CASSLAPYTRQYF
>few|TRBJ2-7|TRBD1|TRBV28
TGTGCCAGCAGTCTCCGGGACAGGGTGAACTACGAGCAGTACTTC
CASSLRDRVNYEQYF
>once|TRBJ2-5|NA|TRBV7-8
TGTGCCAGCAGCCCCCAGGAGACCCAGTACTTC
CASSPQETQYF
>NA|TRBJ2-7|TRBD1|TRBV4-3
TGCGCCAGCAGCCAAGAATCAACTTTCGGGACAGGGGCCTACGAGCAGTACTTC
CASSQESTFGTGAYEQYF
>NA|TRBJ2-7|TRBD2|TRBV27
TGTGCCAGCACCCCGGGGGGGAAAGGCGAGCAGTACTTC
CASTPGGKGEQYF
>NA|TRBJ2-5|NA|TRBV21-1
TGTGCCAGCAGCAAAGCAGAGACTGGCTTGGAAGATCAAGAGACCCAGTACTTC
CASSKAETGLEDQETQYF
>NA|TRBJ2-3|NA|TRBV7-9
TGTGCCAGCAGCCGTACGGGTAGAAATACGCAGTATTTT
CASSRTGRNTQYF
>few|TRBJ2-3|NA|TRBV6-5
TGTGCCAGCAGGGGCTGGAGCACAGATACGCAGTATTTT
CASRGWSTDTQYF
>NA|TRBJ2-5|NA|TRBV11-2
TGTGCCAGCAGCTTAGAGGGAGGTGGGGGGACCCAGTACTTC
CASSLEGGGGTQYF
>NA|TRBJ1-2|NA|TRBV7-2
TGTGCCAGCAGCTTAGCAACAGAGGGCTATGGCTACACCTTC
CASSLATEGYGYTF
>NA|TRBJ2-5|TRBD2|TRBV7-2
TGTGCCAGCAGCTTAGTAGCGCGGGGGGGGTTCCAAGAGACCCAGTACTTC
CASSLVARGGFQETQYF
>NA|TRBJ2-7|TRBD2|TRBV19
TGTGCCAGTAGTATCGGGGGGGCAGGGAACTACGAGCAGTACTTC
CASSIGGAGNYEQYF
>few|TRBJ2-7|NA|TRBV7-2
TGTGCCAGCAGCTCCGTTACACGCCGTGAGCAGTACTTC
CASSSVTRREQYF
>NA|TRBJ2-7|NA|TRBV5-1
TGCGCCAGCAGCCACCCCTACGAGCAGTACTTC
CASSHPYEQYF
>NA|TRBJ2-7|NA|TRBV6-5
TGTGCCAGCAGTAGGGGGGGATACGAGCAGTACTTC
CASSRGGYEQYF
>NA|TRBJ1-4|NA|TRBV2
TGTGCCAGCAGACTCGAACAGGTGGAAAAACTGTTTTTT
CASRLEQVEKLFF
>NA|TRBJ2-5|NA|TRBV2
TGTGCCAGCAGTGGCGAGGTCTCCATTCAAGAGACCCAGTACTTC
CASSGEVSIQETQYF
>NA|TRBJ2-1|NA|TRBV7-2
TGTGCCAGCAGCTTAGCCCCAGCGACCAATGAGCAGTTCTTC
CASSLAPATNEQFF
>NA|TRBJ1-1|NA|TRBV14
TGTGCCAGCAGCCCCTCCCGGAGAACTGAAGCTTTCTTT
CASSPSRRTEAFF
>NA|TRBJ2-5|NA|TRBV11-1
TGTGCCAGCAGCTCGGGGGTTATTCGGGAGACCCAGTACTTC
CASSSGVIRETQYF
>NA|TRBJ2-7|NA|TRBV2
TGTGCCAGCAGTGACCCACAGCGGTGGAGCTCCTACGAGCAGTACTTC
CASSDPQRWSSYEQYF
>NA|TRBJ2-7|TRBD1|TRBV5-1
TGCGCCAGCAGCTTAAAGGGACAGGCCTACGAGCAGTACTTC
CASSLKGQAYEQYF
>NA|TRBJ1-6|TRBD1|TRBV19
TGTGCCAGTACCCCGGGACAGGGGGCAGGTTCACCCCTCCACTTT
CASTPGQGAGSPLHF
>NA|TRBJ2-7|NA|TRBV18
TGTGCCAGCTCACCAAGGGCAGGGAACGAGCAGTACTTC
CASSPRAGNEQYF
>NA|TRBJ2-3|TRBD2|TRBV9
TGTGCCAGCAGCGCCGAAGGGACTAGCGGGTCAGATACGCAGTATTTT
CASSAEGTSGSDTQYF
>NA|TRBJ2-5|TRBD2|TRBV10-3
TGTGCCATCAGCGGGGGGGGTGAAGAGACCCAGTACTTC
CAISGGGEETQYF
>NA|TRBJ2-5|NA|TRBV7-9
TGTTCCAGCAGCTCCGTTCCAGGGCAGGAGACCCAGTACTTC
CSSSSVPGQETQYF
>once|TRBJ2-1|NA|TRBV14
TGTGCCAGCAGCCAAGCTCCTCGCGGGTACAATGAGCAGTTCTTC
CASSQAPRGYNEQFF
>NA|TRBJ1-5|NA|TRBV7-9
TGTTCCAGCAGCTTGGTGGTGGGTTCGACGGGTCAGCCCCAGCATTTT
CSSSLVVGSTGQPQHF
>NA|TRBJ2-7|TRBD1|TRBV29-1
TGCAGCGTCCAGCAACTGCCGGGACAGGGTACCGAGCAGTACTTC
CSVQQLPGQGTEQYF
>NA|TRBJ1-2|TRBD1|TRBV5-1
TGCGCCAGCAGCTTAGCAATAACAGGGGGCCGCTACACCTTC
CASSLAITGGRYTF
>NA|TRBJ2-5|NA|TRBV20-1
TGCAGTGCTAGCGGCGGGGAGACCCAGTACTTC
CSASGGETQYF
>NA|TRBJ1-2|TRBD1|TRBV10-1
TGCGCCAGCAGTGGGGATTCGGGACAGGTTAACTATGGCTACACCTTC
CASSGDSGQVNYGYTF